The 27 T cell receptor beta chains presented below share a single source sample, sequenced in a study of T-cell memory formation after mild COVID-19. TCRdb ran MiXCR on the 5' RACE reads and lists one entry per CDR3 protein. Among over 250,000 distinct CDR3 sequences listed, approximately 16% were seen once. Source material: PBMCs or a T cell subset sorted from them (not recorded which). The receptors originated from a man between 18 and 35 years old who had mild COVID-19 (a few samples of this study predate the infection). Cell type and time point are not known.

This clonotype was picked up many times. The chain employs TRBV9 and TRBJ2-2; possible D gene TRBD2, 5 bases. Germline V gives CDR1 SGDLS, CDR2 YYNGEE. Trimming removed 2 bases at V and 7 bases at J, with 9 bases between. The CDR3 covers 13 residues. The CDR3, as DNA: TGTGCCAGCAGCGTCGGGGTGGGCGGGGAGCTGTTTTTT. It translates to CASSVGVGGELFF.

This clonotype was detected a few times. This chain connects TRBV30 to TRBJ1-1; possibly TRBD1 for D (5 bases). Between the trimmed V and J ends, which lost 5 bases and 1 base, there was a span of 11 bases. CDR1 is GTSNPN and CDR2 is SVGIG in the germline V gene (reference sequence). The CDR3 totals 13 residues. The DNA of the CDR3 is TGTGCCTGGGAGCGGGACCGGAACACTGAAGCTTTCTTT. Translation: CAWERDRNTEAFF.

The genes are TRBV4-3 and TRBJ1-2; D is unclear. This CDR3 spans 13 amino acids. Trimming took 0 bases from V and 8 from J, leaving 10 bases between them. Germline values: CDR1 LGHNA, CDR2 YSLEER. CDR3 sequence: CASSQDPLGGYTF. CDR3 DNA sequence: TGCGCCAGCAGCCAAGATCCCCTCGGAGGCTACACCTTC.

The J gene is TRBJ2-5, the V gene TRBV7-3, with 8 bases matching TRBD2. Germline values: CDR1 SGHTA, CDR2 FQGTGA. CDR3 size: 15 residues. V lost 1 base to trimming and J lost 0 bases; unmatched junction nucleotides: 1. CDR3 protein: CASSLSGGYQETQYF. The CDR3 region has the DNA TGTGCCAGCAGCTTAAGCGGGGGGTACCAAGAGACCCAGTACTTC. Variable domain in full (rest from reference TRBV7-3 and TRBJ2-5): GAGVSQTPSNKVTEKGKYVELRCDPISGHTALYWYRQSLGQGPEFLIYFQGTGAADDSGLPNDRFFAVRPEGSVSTLKIQRTERGDSAVYLCASSLSGGYQETQYFGPGTRLLVL.

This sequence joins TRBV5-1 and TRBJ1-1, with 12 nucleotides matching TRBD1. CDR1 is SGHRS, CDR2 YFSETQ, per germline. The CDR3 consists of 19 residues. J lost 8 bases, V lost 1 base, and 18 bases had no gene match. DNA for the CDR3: TGCGCCAGCAGCTTGTATGCCGGGACAGGGGGCGGCCCGGGGGGCGAAGCTTTCTTT. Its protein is CASSLYAGTGGGPGGEAFF.

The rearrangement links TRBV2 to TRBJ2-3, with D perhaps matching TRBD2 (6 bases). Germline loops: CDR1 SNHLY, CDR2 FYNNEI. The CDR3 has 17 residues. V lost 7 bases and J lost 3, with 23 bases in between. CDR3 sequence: CASTPIVAGLGTDTQYF. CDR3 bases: TGTGCCAGCACCCCAATTGTGGCGGGGTTAGGAACAGATACGCAGTATTTT.

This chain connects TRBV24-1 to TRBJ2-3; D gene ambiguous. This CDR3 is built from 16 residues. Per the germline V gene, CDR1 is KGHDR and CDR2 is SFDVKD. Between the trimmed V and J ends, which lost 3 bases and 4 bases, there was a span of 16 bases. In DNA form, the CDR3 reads TGTGCCACCAGTGATGATACAGATACATTGGCAGATACGCAGTATTTT. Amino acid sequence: CATSDDTDTLADTQYF.

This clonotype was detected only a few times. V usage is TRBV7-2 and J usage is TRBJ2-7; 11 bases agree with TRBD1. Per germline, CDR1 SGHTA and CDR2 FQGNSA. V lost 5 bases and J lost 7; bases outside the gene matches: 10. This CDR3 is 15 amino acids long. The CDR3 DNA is TGTGCCAGCAGCCTACTACCGGGACAGGGGGTGGAGCAGTACGTC. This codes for CASSLLPGQGVEQYV.

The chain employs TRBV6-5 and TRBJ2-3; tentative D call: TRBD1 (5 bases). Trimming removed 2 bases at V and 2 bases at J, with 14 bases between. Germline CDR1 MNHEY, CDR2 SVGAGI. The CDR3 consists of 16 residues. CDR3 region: CASSYGQRRFTDTQYF. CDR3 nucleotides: TGTGCCAGCAGTTACGGACAACGCAGGTTCACAGATACGCAGTATTTT.

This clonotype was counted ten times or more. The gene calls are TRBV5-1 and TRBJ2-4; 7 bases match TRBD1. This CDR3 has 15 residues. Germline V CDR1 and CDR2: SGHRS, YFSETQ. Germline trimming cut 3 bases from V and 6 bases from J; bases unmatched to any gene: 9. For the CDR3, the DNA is TGCGCCAGCAGCTCTACCGACAGGGTGGGAAACATTCAGTACTTC. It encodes CASSSTDRVGNIQYF.

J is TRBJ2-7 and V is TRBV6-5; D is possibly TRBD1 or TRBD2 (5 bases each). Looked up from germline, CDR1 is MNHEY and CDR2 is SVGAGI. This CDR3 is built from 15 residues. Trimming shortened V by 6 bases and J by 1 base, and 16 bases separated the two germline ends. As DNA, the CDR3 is TGTGCCAGCAGGAAGGGGCATGGGGGTTCCTACGAGCAGTACTTC. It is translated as CASRKGHGGSYEQYF.

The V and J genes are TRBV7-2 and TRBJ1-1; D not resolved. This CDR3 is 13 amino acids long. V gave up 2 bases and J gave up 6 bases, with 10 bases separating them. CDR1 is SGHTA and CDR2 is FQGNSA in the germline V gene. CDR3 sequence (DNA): TGTGCCAGCAGCTTACTTGTCGAGGCTGAAGCTTTCTTT. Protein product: CASSLLVEAEAFF.

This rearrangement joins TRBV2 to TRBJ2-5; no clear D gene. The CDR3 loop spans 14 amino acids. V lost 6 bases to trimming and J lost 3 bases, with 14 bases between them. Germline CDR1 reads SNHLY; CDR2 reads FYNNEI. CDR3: CASSQNGVEETQYF. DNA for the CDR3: TGTGCCAGCAGCCAAAATGGAGTTGAAGAGACCCAGTACTTC.

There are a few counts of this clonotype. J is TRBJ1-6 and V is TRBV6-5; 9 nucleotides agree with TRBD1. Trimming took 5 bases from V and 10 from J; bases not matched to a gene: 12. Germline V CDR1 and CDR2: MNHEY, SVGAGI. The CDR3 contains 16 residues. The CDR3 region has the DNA TGTGCCAGCAGTAGAGGGTGGGGGGACAGGGACTCACCCCTCCACTTT. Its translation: CASSRGWGDRDSPLHF.

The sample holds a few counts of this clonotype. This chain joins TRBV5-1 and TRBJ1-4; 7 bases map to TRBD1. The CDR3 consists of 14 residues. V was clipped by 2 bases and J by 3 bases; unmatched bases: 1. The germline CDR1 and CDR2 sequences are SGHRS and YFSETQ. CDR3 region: CASSFQGANEKLFF. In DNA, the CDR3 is TGCGCCAGCAGCTTCCAGGGGGCTAATGAAAAACTGTTTTTT.

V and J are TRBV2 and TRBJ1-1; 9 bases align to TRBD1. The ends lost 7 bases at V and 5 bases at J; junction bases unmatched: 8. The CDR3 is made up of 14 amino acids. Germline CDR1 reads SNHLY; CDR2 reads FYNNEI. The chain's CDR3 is CASIPGQGRTEAFF. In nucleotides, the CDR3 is TGTGCCAGCATTCCGGGACAGGGACGGACTGAAGCTTTCTTT.

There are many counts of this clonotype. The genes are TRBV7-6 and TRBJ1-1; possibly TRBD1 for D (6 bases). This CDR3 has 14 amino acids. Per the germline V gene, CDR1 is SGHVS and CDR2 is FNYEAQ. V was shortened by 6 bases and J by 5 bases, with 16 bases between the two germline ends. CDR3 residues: CASRINPGATEAFF. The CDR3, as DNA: TGTGCCAGCAGAATAAATCCAGGGGCGACTGAAGCTTTCTTT.

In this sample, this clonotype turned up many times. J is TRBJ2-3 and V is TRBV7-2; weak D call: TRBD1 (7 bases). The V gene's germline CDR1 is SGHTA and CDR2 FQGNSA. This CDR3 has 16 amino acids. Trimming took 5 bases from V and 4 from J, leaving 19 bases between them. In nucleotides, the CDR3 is TGTGCCAGCAGCCCAGGGGGGACTTCGAAAGCAGATACGCAGTATTTT. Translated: CASSPGGTSKADTQYF.

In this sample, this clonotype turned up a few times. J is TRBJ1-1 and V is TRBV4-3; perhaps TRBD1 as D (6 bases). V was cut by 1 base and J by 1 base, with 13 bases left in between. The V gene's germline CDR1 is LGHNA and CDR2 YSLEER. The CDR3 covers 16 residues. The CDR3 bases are TGCGCCAGCAGCCAAGGGGGGCATCGCCCGAACACTGAAGCTTTCTTT. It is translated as CASSQGGHRPNTEAFF.

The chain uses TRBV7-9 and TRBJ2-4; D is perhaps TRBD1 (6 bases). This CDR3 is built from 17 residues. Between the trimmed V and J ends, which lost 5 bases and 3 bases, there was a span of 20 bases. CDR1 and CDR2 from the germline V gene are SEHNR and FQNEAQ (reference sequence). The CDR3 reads CASSPPGTPGYKNIQYF. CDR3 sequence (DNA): TGTGCCAGCAGCCCACCTGGGACACCCGGGTACAAAAACATTCAGTACTTC.

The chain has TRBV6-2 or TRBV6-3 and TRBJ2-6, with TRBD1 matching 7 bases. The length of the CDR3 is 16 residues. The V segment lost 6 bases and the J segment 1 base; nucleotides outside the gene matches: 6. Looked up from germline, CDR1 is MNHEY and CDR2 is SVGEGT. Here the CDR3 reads CASSSDRASGANVLTF. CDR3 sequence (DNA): TGTGCCAGCAGCAGCGACAGGGCTTCTGGGGCCAACGTCCTGACTTTC.

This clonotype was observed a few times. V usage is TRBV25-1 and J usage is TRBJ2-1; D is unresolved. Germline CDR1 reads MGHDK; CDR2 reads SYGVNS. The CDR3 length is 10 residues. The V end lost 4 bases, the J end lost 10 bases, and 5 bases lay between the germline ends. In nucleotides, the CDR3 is TGTGCCAGCAGTGCAGAGGAGCAGTTCTTC. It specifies CASSAEEQFF.

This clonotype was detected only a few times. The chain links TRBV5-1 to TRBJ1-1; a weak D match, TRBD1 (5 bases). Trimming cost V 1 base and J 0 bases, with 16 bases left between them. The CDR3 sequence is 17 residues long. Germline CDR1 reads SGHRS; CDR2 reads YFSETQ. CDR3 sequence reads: CASSLIPSEGMNTEAFF. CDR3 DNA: TGCGCCAGCAGCTTGATACCCTCCGAGGGGATGAACACTGAAGCTTTCTTT.

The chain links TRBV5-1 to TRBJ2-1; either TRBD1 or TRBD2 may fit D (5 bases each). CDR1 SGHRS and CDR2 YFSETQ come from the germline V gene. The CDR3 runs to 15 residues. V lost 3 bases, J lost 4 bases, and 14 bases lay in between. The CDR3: CASSWDHTSYNEQFF. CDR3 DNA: TGCGCCAGCAGCTGGGACCATACCTCGTACAATGAGCAGTTCTTC.

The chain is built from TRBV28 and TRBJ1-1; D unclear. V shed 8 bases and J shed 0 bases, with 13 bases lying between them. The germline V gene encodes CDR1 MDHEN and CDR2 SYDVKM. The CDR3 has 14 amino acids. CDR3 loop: CASLRAGMNTEAFF. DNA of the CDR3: TGTGCCAGCCTCCGTGCGGGGATGAACACTGAAGCTTTCTTT.

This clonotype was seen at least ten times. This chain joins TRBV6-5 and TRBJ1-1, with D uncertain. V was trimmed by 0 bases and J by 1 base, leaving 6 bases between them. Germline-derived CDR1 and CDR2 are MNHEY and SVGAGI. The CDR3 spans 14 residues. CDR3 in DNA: TGTGCCAGCAGTTACTCACGGCAGAACACTGAAGCTTTCTTT. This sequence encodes CASSYSRQNTEAFF.

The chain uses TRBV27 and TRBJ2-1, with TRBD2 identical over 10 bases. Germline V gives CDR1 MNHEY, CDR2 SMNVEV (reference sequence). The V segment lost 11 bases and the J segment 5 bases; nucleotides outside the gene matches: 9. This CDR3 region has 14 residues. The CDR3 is CACSLSGGHNEQFF. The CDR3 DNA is TGTGCCTGCTCACTTAGCGGGGGGCACAATGAGCAGTTCTTC.